These 26 T cell receptor beta chains were all obtained from the same sample, sequenced in a study of cytomegalovirus exposure and HLA in healthy donors. PCR involved 60 Vbeta and 13 Jbeta primers. Sequencing was performed with immunoSEQ multiplex PCR; in TCRdb, only in-frame clones are kept and a portion is missing. The repertoire holds about 150,000 clones, with around 10% as singletons. Sequencing input: PBMCs. Source of these receptors: a man aged 45-60 years in good health and CMV-seronegative.

The chain recombines TRBV7-9 with TRBJ2-7; 7 bases agree with TRBD1. Germline lookup yields CDR1 SEHNR and CDR2 FQNEAQ (reference sequence). Germline trimming cut 2 bases from V and 0 bases from J; bases unmatched to any gene: 16. CDR3 length: 19 amino acids. The CDR3 sequence: CASSLRRQGVEQDSYEQYF. CDR3 nucleotide sequence: TGTGCCAGCAGCTTAAGACGGCAGGGGGTAGAACAAGACTCCTACGAGCAGTACTTC.

The chain uses TRBV28 and TRBJ2-7, with D perhaps TRBD2 (6 bases). Germline V gene sequence: CDR1 MDHEN, CDR2 SYDVKM. This CDR3 has 12 residues. Between the trimmed V and J ends, which lost 11 bases and 2 bases, there was a span of 13 bases. The CDR3 region is CAGGAGPYEQYF. The CDR3 nucleotides read TGTGCCGGTGGGGCGGGGCCCTACGAGCAGTACTTC.

The chain's CDR3 is CASSRIRGRGTYEQYF. For the CDR3, the DNA is TGTGCCAGCAGCCGTATTCGGGGGCGGGGGACCTACGAGCAGTACTTC. The chain links TRBV11-2 to TRBJ2-7; possibly TRBD2 for D (7 bases). The V gene's germline CDR1 is SGHAT and CDR2 FQNNGV. The CDR3 length is 16 residues. Trimming removed 5 bases at V and 2 bases at J, with 19 bases between. The whole variable domain, remainder taken from reference TRBV11-2 and TRBJ2-7, is EAGVAQSPRYKIIEKRQSVAFWCNPISGHATLYWYQQILGQGPKLLIQFQNNGVVDDSQLPKDRFSAERLKGVDSTLKIQPAKLEDSAVYLCASSRIRGRGTYEQYFGPGTRLTVT.

The chain is built from TRBV5-5 and TRBJ1-1, with D possibly being TRBD1 (6 bases). Germline assignment: CDR1 SGHKS and CDR2 YYEKEE (reference sequence). The CDR3 loop spans 18 amino acids. V was shortened by 4 bases and J by 1 base, with 23 bases between the two germline ends. CDR3 in DNA: TGTGCCAGCAGCCAACCAATAACCGGGACACTCACGAACACTGAAGCTTTCTTT. Protein product: CASSQPITGTLTNTEAFF.

CDR3 protein: CASSLEGGYNQPQHF. The CDR3 DNA sequence: TGTGCCAGCAGCTTAGAGGGGGGGTACAATCAGCCCCAGCATTTT. V gene TRBV7-2 combines with J gene TRBJ1-5; D may be TRBD1 (6 bases). The CDR3 spans 15 residues. In germline, CDR1 is SGHTA, CDR2 FQGNSA. Trimming took off 1 base at V and 3 bases at J, with 10 bases between the two ends. The full variable domain, in which reference TRBV7-2 and TRBJ1-5 provide the parts outside the CDR3, is GAGVSQSPSNKVTEKGKDVELRCDPISGHTALYWYRQSLGQGLEFLIYFQGNSAPDKSGLPSDRFSAERTGGSVSTLTIQRTQQEDSAVYLCASSLEGGYNQPQHFGDGTRLSIL.

This clone was observed a handful of times. A read error may account for a junction end that differs from germline. The J gene is TRBJ1-2, the V gene TRBV30, with D possibly matching TRBD1 (6 bases). Germline lookup yields CDR1 GTSNPN and CDR2 SVGIG (reference sequence). There are 15 residues in the CDR3. CDR3 in DNA: TGTGCCTGGAGTAGGCAACGTGGGACATTTTATGGCTACCCCTTC. This codes for CAWSRQRGTFYGYPF.

The chain carries TRBV5-4 and TRBJ2-1, with 7 positions matching TRBD2. Germline CDR1 is SGHNT and CDR2 is YYREEE (reference sequence). Unmatched junction bases numbered 15, after V lost 9 bases and J lost 0 bases. This CDR3 is 17 amino acids long. This CDR3 reads CATTKNSGGSSYNEQFF. DNA of the CDR3: TGTGCCACCACGAAAAACTCCGGGGGGAGCTCCTACAATGAGCAGTTCTTC.

The CDR3 bases are TGTGCCAGCAGCTTAGATGGGAGGCCTGGAAACACCATATATTTT. It specifies CASSLDGRPGNTIYF. The chain is built from TRBV11-3 and TRBJ1-3; unclear D gene. The CDR3 is 15 amino acids. The V end lost 0 bases, the J end lost 2 bases, and 8 bases lay between the germline ends. CDR1 and CDR2 from the germline V gene are SGHNT and YENEEA.

This clone was picked up a small number of times. CDR3 protein: CASSAASSGVRGEKLFF. The CDR3 DNA sequence: TGTGCCAGCAGCGCAGCCTCCTCAGGGGTAAGAGGTGAAAAACTGTTTTTT. The genes are TRBV7-2 and TRBJ1-4; tentatively, D is TRBD1 (6 bases). The CDR3 loop spans 17 amino acids. V was clipped by 5 bases and J by 7 bases, with 23 bases between them. Germline assignment: CDR1 SGHTA and CDR2 FQGNSA.

V gene TRBV29-1 combines with J gene TRBJ2-2; D is possibly TRBD1 (5 bases). The CDR3 is made up of 14 amino acids. In germline, CDR1 is SQVTM, CDR2 ANQGSEA. Trimming removed 4 bases from V and 1 base from J, with 10 bases in between. The CDR3 sequence is CSVGIGQNTGELFF. CDR3 nucleotide sequence: TGCAGCGTTGGAATTGGACAGAACACCGGGGAGCTGTTTTTT.

This clone has just a few counts. The CDR3 reads CASSPDNNEQFF. In DNA form, the CDR3 reads TGTGCCAGCAGCCCGGACAACAATGAGCAGTTCTTC. The chain combines TRBV6-5 with TRBJ2-1, with D perhaps matching TRBD1 (5 bases). Trimming removed 6 bases at V and 5 bases at J, with 8 bases between. The CDR3 has 12 residues. In germline, CDR1 is MNHEY, CDR2 SVGAGI.

This clone occurred a few times. V and J are TRBV11-2 and TRBJ2-1, with a tentative D call TRBD1 (8 bases). Germline CDR1 is SGHAT and CDR2 is FQNNGV. The germline V and J ends were trimmed by 5 bases and 8 bases, with 16 bases remaining between them. The CDR3 covers 14 residues. The CDR3: CASSPWTGRDEQFF. Here the CDR3 DNA reads TGTGCCAGCAGCCCCTGGACAGGGAGGGATGAGCAGTTCTTC.

This clone appeared a few times. The chain employs TRBV5-1 and TRBJ2-3, with 15 bases identical to TRBD2. J gave up 4 bases and V 0 bases, and 3 bases lay outside the gene matches. The germline V gene has CDR1 SGHRS and CDR2 YFSETQ. The CDR3 sequence is 17 residues long. The DNA for the CDR3 is TGCGCCAGCAGCTTGGAAGGGACTAGCGGGGGGTCAGATACGCAGTATTTT. Its translation is CASSLEGTSGGSDTQYF. Full variable domain (outside the CDR3, taken from reference TRBV5-1 and TRBJ2-3): KAGVTQTPRYLIKTRGQQVTLSCSPISGHRSVSWYQQTPGQGLQFLFEYFSETQRNKGNFPGRFSGRQFSNSRSEMNVSTLELGDSALYLCASSLEGTSGGSDTQYFGPGTRLTVL.

CDR3 DNA sequence: TGTGCCAGCAGCGCTCGGACTAGCGGTACCTACGAGCAGTACTTC. This translates into CASSARTSGTYEQYF. V and J are TRBV2 and TRBJ2-7; TRBD2 agrees at 10 bases. Germline-derived CDR1 and CDR2 are SNHLY and FYNNEI. The CDR3 runs to 15 residues. With V trimmed by 6 bases and J by 2 bases, 7 bases remained unmatched.

There are a few counts of this clone. The V and J genes are TRBV28 and TRBJ2-3; the D is unclear. CDR1 MDHEN and CDR2 SYDVKM come from the germline V gene. V was shortened by 3 bases and J by 2 bases, with 12 bases between the two germline ends. The CDR3 extends over 15 amino acids. This CDR3 is CASSLRPTHTDTQYF. The CDR3 DNA is TGTGCCAGCAGTTTGCGGCCAACCCACACAGATACGCAGTATTTT.

This chain uses TRBV6-6 with TRBJ1-2; D is unresolved. V was cut by 4 bases and J by 5 bases, with 11 bases left in between. CDR3 length equals 13 residues. CDR1 and CDR2 (germline): MNHNY, SVGAGI (reference sequence). The CDR3 DNA reads as TGTGCCAGCAGTTTAGCCCTCCTTTATGGCTACACCTTC. The encoded protein is CASSLALLYGYTF.

This clone occurred a few times. The gene calls are TRBV7-8 and TRBJ1-1; TRBD1 aligns across 7 bases. Trimming cost V 5 bases and J 3 bases; bases outside gene matches: 3. This CDR3 comprises 13 residues. Per germline, CDR1 SGHVS and CDR2 FQNEAQ. This chain's CDR3 is CASSVTGYTEAFF. In nucleotides, the CDR3 is TGTGCCAGCAGCGTGACAGGGTACACTGAAGCTTTCTTT.

In the case of this clone: A read error may account for a junction end that differs from germline. The J gene is TRBJ1-1, the V gene TRBV5-6, with D uncertain. The germline gives CDR1 SGHDT, CDR2 YYEEEE. The CDR3 runs 13 residues. CDR3 nucleotide sequence: TGTGCCAGCATCTCGGGGTCAATGGCTGAAGTTTTCTTT. Its translation: CASISGSMAEVFF.

This clone was counted a few times. The chain uses TRBV6-5 and TRBJ2-2, with TRBD1 matching 11 bases. The CDR3 is 16 residues long. V lost 2 bases to trimming and J lost 5 bases; unmatched junction nucleotides: 4. The V gene's germline CDR1 is MNHEY and CDR2 SVGAGI. The CDR3 bases are TGTGCCAGCAGTTACGGACAGGGGGCGAGAACCGGGGAGCTGTTTTTT. It specifies CASSYGQGARTGELFF.

The chain carries TRBV29-1 and TRBJ2-3; 11 bases agree with TRBD2. This CDR3 has 14 residues. Germline V gene lookup returns CDR1 SQVTM and CDR2 ANQGSEA. J lost 2 bases, V lost 4 bases, and 2 bases had no gene match. CDR3 coding DNA: TGCAGCGTTGTAGCGGGAGGGCACACAGATACGCAGTATTTT. Encoded protein: CSVVAGGHTDTQYF.

This clone was counted only a few times. The rearrangement uses TRBV9 and TRBJ2-1; the match to TRBD2 covers 8 bases. Germline values: CDR1 SGDLS, CDR2 YYNGEE. The CDR3 sequence is 14 residues long. V was clipped by 0 bases and J by 9 bases; unmatched bases: 5. The CDR3 nucleotides read TGTGCCAGCAGCGTAGTAAGGACTAGCACTGAGCAGTTCTTC. Translated: CASSVVRTSTEQFF.

The chain uses TRBV2 and TRBJ1-1, with a weak D call TRBD1 (6 bases). Per the germline V gene, CDR1 is SNHLY and CDR2 is FYNNEI. Trimming cost V 1 base and J 0 bases, with 12 bases left between them. This CDR3 comprises 16 residues. The CDR3 sequence: CASSEDRAFMNTEAFF. The CDR3 bases are TGTGCCAGCAGTGAAGACAGGGCTTTCATGAACACTGAAGCTTTCTTT.

V usage is TRBV28 and J usage is TRBJ1-2; D remains ambiguous. This CDR3 has 12 residues. Trimming shortened V by 5 bases and J by 5 bases, and 9 bases separated the two germline ends. The germline V gene encodes CDR1 MDHEN and CDR2 SYDVKM. CDR3 in DNA: TGTGCCAGCAGTAGAGGGTGGTATGGCTACACCTTC. Translated, it gives CASSRGWYGYTF.

A few counts support this clone. The chain carries TRBV10-1 and TRBJ1-5; tentative D call: TRBD1 (6 bases). In germline, CDR1 is WNHNN, CDR2 SYGVQD (reference sequence). V was shortened by 8 bases and J by 1 base, with 9 bases between the two germline ends. The CDR3 extends over 13 amino acids. CDR3 amino acids: CASQRGSNQPQHF. The CDR3 coding sequence is TGCGCCAGCCAAAGGGGGAGCAATCAGCCCCAGCATTTT.

This clone was seen a handful of times. J is TRBJ2-5 and V is TRBV18; 9 bases match TRBD2. This CDR3 comprises 17 residues. The J segment lost 4 bases and the V segment lost 1 base, leaving 10 bases of the junction unmatched. Germline V gene sequence: CDR1 KGHSH, CDR2 LQKENI. CDR3 region: CASSPRSAGTSIETQYF. The CDR3 DNA reads TGTGCCAGCTCACCACGTTCTGCCGGGACTAGCATAGAGACCCAGTACTTC.

This sequence joins TRBV11-2 and TRBJ1-1; D ambiguous. The germline gives CDR1 SGHAT, CDR2 FQNNGV. CDR3 size: 15 residues. The V end was cut by 0 bases, the J end by 0 bases, with 8 bases between. CDR3 DNA sequence: TGTGCCAGCAGCTTAGATGGAGGGTTGAACACTGAAGCTTTCTTT. It yields the protein CASSLDGGLNTEAFF.